This entry concerns a single T cell receptor (beta chain). This CDR3 region has 15 residues. With 4 bases clipped from V and 5 bases from J, the junction kept 5 bases outside the gene matches. Germline V gene data show CDR1 as MDHEN and CDR2 as SYDVKM. The sample comes from a study of shared clonotypes between healthy human individuals. The method was immunoSEQ multiplex PCR; TCRdb's version includes in-frame clones alone and lacks a portion of them. This table has about 1 million clones, about three quarters appearing once. The chain recombines TRBV28 with TRBJ2-5, with 12 bases that match TRBD2. This TCR derives from a man between 18 and 29 years old in good health. Material for sequencing was memory CD4+ T cells sorted from blood. As to subset: CD45RA-negative fraction. CDR3 nucleotides: TGTGCCAGCAGTTCCCGACTAGCGGGGGTTGAGACCCAGTACTTC. Translation gives CASSSRLAGVETQYF.